This T cell receptor beta chain was sequenced during a study of regulatory T cells in long-lasting Graves disease. The time point: persistent/refractory GD, antithyroid drugs over 5 years with positive TRAb. The TCR library was prepared using RNA isolated from PBMCs. Each of the patients was recruited from an endocrinology department situated in Xi'an, China. TCR beta libraries were built with iRepertoire HTBI primers and Arm-PCR of CDR3 regions. TCRdb independently ran MiXCR on the multiplex PCR reads; one entry per CDR3 protein. The sample has 420,000 or so distinct CDR3 sequences; about a quarter are singletons. Source: peripheral blood mononuclear cells (PBMCs), taken when the disease was refractory, from a patient treated with antithyroid drugs. The receptor comes from a female donor with Graves disease.

The CDR3 sequence: CASREGQGGSPLHF. The DNA of the CDR3 is TGTGCCAGCAGAGAGGGACAGGGAGGGTCACCCCTCCACTTT. The chain carries TRBV2 and TRBJ1-6; 9 bases line up with TRBD1. The V and J ends lost 6 bases and 10 bases, in that order; junction bases with no gene match: 7. Germline V gene data show CDR1 as SNHLY and CDR2 as FYNNEI. The length of the CDR3 is 14 residues.